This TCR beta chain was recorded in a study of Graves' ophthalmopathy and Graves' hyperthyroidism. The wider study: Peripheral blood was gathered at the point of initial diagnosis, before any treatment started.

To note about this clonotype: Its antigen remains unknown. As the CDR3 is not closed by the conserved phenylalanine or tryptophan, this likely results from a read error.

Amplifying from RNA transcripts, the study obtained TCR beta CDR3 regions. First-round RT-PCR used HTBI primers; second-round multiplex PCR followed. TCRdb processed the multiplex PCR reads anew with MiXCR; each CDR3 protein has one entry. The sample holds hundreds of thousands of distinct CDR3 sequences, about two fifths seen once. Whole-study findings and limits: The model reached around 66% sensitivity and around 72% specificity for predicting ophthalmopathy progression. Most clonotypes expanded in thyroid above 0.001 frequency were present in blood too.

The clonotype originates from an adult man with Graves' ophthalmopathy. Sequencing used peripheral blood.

The CDR3 sequence is CASSLGGRETQYL. CDR3 bases: TGTGCCAGCAGCTTAGGGGGTCGGGAGACCCAGTACCTC. The chain uses TRBV7-3 and TRBJ2-5, with D perhaps assigned TRBD1 or TRBD2 (5 bases each). The CDR3 is made up of 13 amino acids. V dropped 2 bases and J dropped 5 bases, with 9 bases sitting between them. The germline V gene encodes CDR1 SGHTA and CDR2 FQGTGA.